The text below deals with one T cell receptor (beta chain). The data originate from a study of blood T cell repertoires in COVID-19. Using immunoSEQ multiplex PCR, the repertoire was profiled, and TCRdb retains in-frame clones only, with some absent. The table shows 300,000 to 450,000 clones, with 70% to 90% occurring only once. Per germline, CDR1 SEHNR and CDR2 FQNEAQ (reference sequence). V was pared by 6 bases and J by 5 bases, with 17 bases of the junction left unmatched. The CDR3 runs 19 residues. The chain has TRBV7-9 and TRBJ2-5; 14 positions agree with TRBD2. The sample was peripheral blood. The TCR was taken from a woman aged 25 to 39 with COVID-19, enrolled during active disease. As DNA, the CDR3 is TGTGCCAGCAGTAACCCGGGACTAGCGGGAGACGGTTTCGCGGAGACCCAGTACTTC. Translation: CASSNPGLAGDGFAETQYF.